A selection of T cell receptor beta chains follows, all from one sample in a study of radiotherapy plus CTLA-4 blockade in lung cancer. Profiled with immunoSEQ multiplex PCR; TCRdb holds only in-frame clones, not every one. The sample contains around 53,000 clones, 75% to 90% of which appear only once. The sample here was peripheral blood, taken from a patient treated with radiotherapy plus ipilimumab. The source is a human donor with non-small cell lung cancer that progressed on radiotherapy plus ipilimumab. Some clones in this sample may be carry-over from other donors' samples. Each CDR3 is given with its conserved first and last residue.

j_gene: TRBJ2-6; v_gene: TRBV5-1; CDR3aa: CASSPSLSGANVLTF
j_gene: TRBJ2-7; v_gene: TRBV11-2; CDR3aa: CASSLDGPDYEQYF
j_gene: TRBJ2-1; v_gene: TRBV2; CDR3aa: CASHPGHYNEQFF
j_gene: TRBJ1-3; v_gene: TRBV9; CDR3aa: CASTGVGGGNTIYF
j_gene: TRBJ2-5; v_gene: TRBV5-1; CDR3aa: CASSLVSLHGETQYF
j_gene: TRBJ2-2; v_gene: TRBV7-3; CDR3aa: CASSYTGHSNTGELFF
j_gene: TRBJ2-7; v_gene: TRBV11-2; CDR3aa: CASSGQGRYEQYF
j_gene: TRBJ1-5; v_gene: TRBV6-4; CDR3aa: CASSEAREGPQHF
j_gene: TRBJ1-2; v_gene: TRBV19; CDR3aa: CASSTDRGYGYTF
j_gene: TRBJ1-2; v_gene: TRBV15; CDR3aa: CATSRVVRGLDYGYTF
j_gene: TRBJ1-5; v_gene: TRBV28; CDR3aa: CASSWANQPQHF
j_gene: TRBJ2-1; v_gene: TRBV30; CDR3aa: CAWTGYNEQFF
j_gene: TRBJ1-6; v_gene: TRBV30; CDR3aa: CAWSPTGPFISYNSPLHF
j_gene: TRBJ2-7; v_gene: TRBV7-8; CDR3aa: CASSKTGTLTYEQYF
j_gene: TRBJ1-6; v_gene: TRBV2; CDR3aa: CASSARLGSPLHF
j_gene: TRBJ2-2; v_gene: TRBV6-4; CDR3aa: CASMPLAGDTGELFF
j_gene: TRBJ2-7; v_gene: TRBV6-5; CDR3aa: CASGLNYEQYF
j_gene: TRBJ1-4; v_gene: TRBV27; CDR3aa: CASSFDRNNEKLFF
j_gene: TRBJ2-6; v_gene: TRBV6-4; CDR3aa: CASSSGGASGANVLTF
j_gene: TRBJ1-3; v_gene: TRBV9; CDR3aa: CASSVELGVSGNTIYF
j_gene: TRBJ2-3; v_gene: TRBV13; CDR3aa: CASSPRDRGIDTQYF
j_gene: TRBJ2-1; v_gene: TRBV21-1; CDR3aa: CASSQQGRSSYNEQFF
j_gene: TRBJ2-7; v_gene: TRBV27; CDR3aa: CASSRSGITYEQYF
j_gene: TRBJ2-3; v_gene: TRBV7-8; CDR3aa: CASSSDTHRDTDTQYF
j_gene: TRBJ2-3; v_gene: TRBV30; CDR3aa: CAWSGQPNDLTSGGDRTSTDTQYF
j_gene: TRBJ1-2; v_gene: TRBV19; CDR3aa: CASSMDRGSGYTF
j_gene: TRBJ1-6; v_gene: TRBV18; CDR3aa: CASSSGTASLFGSPLHF
j_gene: TRBJ2-2; v_gene: TRBV9; CDR3aa: CASRPPGQENTGELFF
j_gene: TRBJ1-1; v_gene: TRBV15; CDR3aa: CATGRDRGLNTEAFF
j_gene: TRBJ1-3; v_gene: TRBV30; CDR3aa: CAWDPRGSGNTIYF
j_gene: TRBJ2-4; v_gene: TRBV6-5; CDR3aa: CASSVGLSKNIQYF
j_gene: TRBJ1-1; v_gene: TRBV5-1; CDR3aa: CASSLKAGGLNTEAFF
j_gene: TRBJ1-2; v_gene: TRBV4-1; CDR3aa: CASSQGNGGNYGYTF
j_gene: TRBJ2-5; v_gene: TRBV21-1; CDR3aa: CASSVAVELQETQYF
j_gene: TRBJ2-3; v_gene: TRBV27; CDR3aa: CASSYGVGGLSTQYF
j_gene: TRBJ2-1; v_gene: TRBV5-1; CDR3aa: CASSLGQGNEQFF
j_gene: TRBJ2-3; v_gene: TRBV4-1; CDR3aa: CASTLAGGINTDTQYF
j_gene: TRBJ2-3; v_gene: TRBV6-6; CDR3aa: CASSSRGGPFTDTQYF
j_gene: TRBJ1-2; v_gene: TRBV19; CDR3aa: CASSRQGVGYTF
j_gene: TRBJ2-7; v_gene: TRBV14; CDR3aa: CASSRDRVGSYEQYF
j_gene: TRBJ1-6; v_gene: TRBV20-1; CDR3aa: CSARRDREHF
j_gene: TRBJ1-4; v_gene: TRBV5-1; CDR3aa: CASSTGTGEEKLFF
j_gene: TRBJ2-1; v_gene: TRBV6-4; CDR3aa: CASSDSSSGASNEQFF
j_gene: TRBJ1-4; v_gene: TRBV5-1; CDR3aa: CASSSAGDTREKLFF
j_gene: TRBJ2-3; v_gene: TRBV5-1; CDR3aa: CASSLQTSGPRDTQYF
j_gene: TRBJ2-5; v_gene: TRBV7-2; CDR3aa: CASSGADQETQYF
j_gene: TRBJ2-7; v_gene: TRBV29-1; CDR3aa: CSVVENSYEQYF
j_gene: TRBJ2-3; v_gene: TRBV5-1; CDR3aa: CASSGQGTDTQYF
j_gene: TRBJ1-3; v_gene: TRBV7-8; CDR3aa: CASSYESSGTTSGNTIYF